This entry lists 26 T cell receptor beta chains sequenced from one sample in a study of blood T cell repertoires in COVID-19. TCRdb's copy holds only in-frame clones and misses some; the assay was immunoSEQ multiplex PCR. The sample has over 450,000 clones; less than 90% are singletons. Sequencing was performed on peripheral blood. These receptors came from a woman aged 45 to 65 with COVID-19, enrolled during active disease.

V is TRBV10-1 and J is TRBJ2-3, with TRBD2 identical over 7 bases. This CDR3 has 15 residues. Germline loops: CDR1 WNHNN, CDR2 SYGVQD (reference sequence). J was trimmed by 1 base and V by 0 bases; bases with no gene match: 1. The CDR3 is CASSESLAGTDTQYF. The DNA for the CDR3 is TGCGCCAGCAGTGAGTCCCTAGCGGGCACAGATACGCAGTATTTT.

The rearrangement uses TRBV6-1 and TRBJ1-1, with TRBD1 identical over 7 bases. CDR3 length equals 15 residues. Per the germline V gene, CDR1 is MNHNS and CDR2 is SASEGT. J lost 1 base, V lost 1 base, and 3 bases had no gene match. The CDR3 nucleotides read TGTGCCAGCAGTGAAGGGCGGGACAGGAACACTGAAGCTTTCTTT. This sequence encodes CASSEGRDRNTEAFF.

The table lists this clone with a few counts. An end of the junction differs from the germline gene, which may be a read error. The V gene is TRBV2, the J gene TRBJ2-2; 10 nucleotides agree with TRBD1. Germline V gene data show CDR1 as SNHLY and CDR2 as FYNNEI. The CDR3 sequence is 14 residues long. Here the CDR3 reads CAGRQGAQTGELFF. In DNA, the CDR3 is TGTGCCGGCAGACAGGGGGCGCAAACCGGGGAGCTGTTTTTT.

The chain uses TRBV3-1 (or the pseudogene TRBV3-2) and TRBJ2-7; possible D gene TRBD2, 6 bases. The CDR3 extends over 14 amino acids. Germline lookup yields CDR1 LGHDT and CDR2 YNNKEL (reference sequence). Trimming removed 4 bases at V and 0 bases at J, with 10 bases between. CDR3 sequence (DNA): TGTGCCAGCAGCCCCTGGGAGGCCTCCTACGAGCAGTACTTC. Translated, it gives CASSPWEASYEQYF.

This chain joins TRBV28 and TRBJ2-7; 7 bases match TRBD1. Germline loops: CDR1 MDHEN, CDR2 SYDVKM. The trim removed 2 bases at V and 2 bases at J, leaving 9 bases unmatched. The CDR3 length is 16 residues. CDR3 sequence reads: CASSLNGATGTYEQYF. In DNA, the CDR3 is TGTGCCAGCAGTTTAAACGGAGCGACAGGGACCTACGAGCAGTACTTC.

This clone came up once. V and J are TRBV5-1 and TRBJ2-1, with TRBD2 matching over 10 bases. V shed 1 base and J 4 bases; nucleotides not matched to a gene: 2. CDR3 size: 15 residues. Germline CDR1 reads SGHRS; CDR2 reads YFSETQ. CDR3 loop: CASSLQAGGYNEQFF. The CDR3 DNA reads TGCGCCAGCAGCTTGCAAGCGGGGGGGTACAATGAGCAGTTCTTC.

This rearrangement joins TRBV19 to TRBJ2-2; 8 bases match TRBD1. The CDR3 length is 18 residues. Trimming at V came to 8 bases and at J to 5 bases, leaving 19 bases not matched to a gene. CDR1 and CDR2 (germline): LNHDA, SQIVND (reference sequence). The CDR3 protein is CASPLRTDRDISTGELFF. The CDR3 DNA reads TGTGCCAGTCCTCTACGCACGGACAGGGACATCTCAACCGGGGAGCTGTTTTTT.

The chain links TRBV18 to TRBJ1-3, with D possibly being TRBD1 (6 bases). The CDR3 totals 16 residues. V lost 4 bases and J 2 bases, leaving 15 bases between the germline ends. The germline V gene has CDR1 KGHSH and CDR2 LQKENI. CDR3: CASSHPGTSTGNTIYF. The CDR3 DNA sequence: TGTGCCAGCTCACACCCCGGGACAAGCACTGGAAACACCATATATTTT. The full variable domain, completed using reference TRBV18 and TRBJ1-3, is NAGVMQNPRHLVRRRGQEARLRCSPMKGHSHVYWYRQLPEEGLKFMVYLQKENIIDESGMPKERFSAEFPKEGPSILRIQQVVRGDSAAYFCASSHPGTSTGNTIYFGEGSWLTVV.

This chain links TRBV5-4 with TRBJ2-7; 8 nucleotides agree with TRBD2. CDR1 and CDR2 from the germline V gene are SGHNT and YYREEE (reference sequence). The CDR3 spans 17 residues. The V and J ends lost 0 bases and 2 bases, in that order; junction bases with no gene match: 10. This CDR3 is CASSLVSGAGAPYEQYF. CDR3 coding DNA: TGTGCCAGCAGCTTGGTGTCGGGAGCGGGGGCCCCCTACGAGCAGTACTTC.

This clone has a single count. The chain carries TRBV6-5 and TRBJ1-5, with D uncertain. The CDR3 runs 12 residues. Trimming shortened V by 6 bases and J by 4 bases, and 7 bases separated the two germline ends. CDR1 and CDR2 from the germline V gene are MNHEY and SVGAGI. The chain's CDR3 is CASREGNQPQHF. The CDR3 nucleotides are TGTGCCAGCAGAGAGGGTAATCAGCCCCAGCATTTT.

The J gene is TRBJ2-2, the V gene TRBV9; 9 bases are a match to TRBD2. The CDR3 is 16 amino acids. V was pared by 2 bases and J by 3 bases, with 5 bases of the junction left unmatched. CDR1 SGDLS and CDR2 YYNGEE come from the germline V gene. The CDR3 nucleotides are TGTGCCAGCAGCGTTCGCGGGGGGGCTGACACCGGGGAGCTGTTTTTT. Encoded protein: CASSVRGGADTGELFF.

This chain joins TRBV6-1 and TRBJ1-3; 8 nucleotides match TRBD1. The CDR3 is 15 residues long. Germline V gene sequence: CDR1 MNHNS, CDR2 SASEGT. The J segment lost 3 bases and the V segment lost 5 bases, leaving 6 bases of the junction unmatched. CDR3 in amino acids: CASSPGGAYGNTIYF. CDR3 coding DNA: TGTGCCAGCAGTCCAGGGGGCGCGTATGGAAACACCATATATTTT.

The chain links TRBV20-1 to TRBJ2-7; tentative D call: TRBD2 (5 bases). V was pared by 3 bases and J by 8 bases, with 11 bases between. Germline loops: CDR1 DFQATT, CDR2 SNEGSKA (reference sequence). CDR3 length: 11 amino acids. CDR3 sequence: CSARMGAKQYF. The CDR3 nucleotides are TGCAGTGCTAGGATGGGAGCCAAGCAGTACTTC.

For this clone: The sample contains more than one DNA sequence encoding this CDR3. The rearrangement joins TRBV7-9 to TRBJ2-2; weak D call: TRBD1 (6 bases). Germline CDR1 SEHNR, CDR2 FQNEAQ (reference sequence). The V end lost 9 bases, the J end lost 2 bases, and 7 bases lay between the germline ends. The length of the CDR3 is 12 residues. The CDR3 loop is CARGQNTGELFF. The CDR3 DNA is TGTGCCAGGGGACAAAACACCGGGGAGCTGTTTTTT.

This sequence joins TRBV7-2 and TRBJ2-1; 8 bases line up with TRBD2. V shed 5 bases, J shed 5 bases, and the junction held 8 bases outside the gene matches. Germline CDR1 and CDR2: SGHTA and FQGNSA. The CDR3 consists of 15 residues. The CDR3 region has the DNA TGTGCCAGCAGCCCTGAGCGGGGGCGAAACAATGAGCAGTTCTTC. It translates to CASSPERGRNNEQFF.

This clone was seen only a few times. This sequence joins TRBV6-5 and TRBJ1-2, with 7 nucleotides matching TRBD1. The ends lost 6 bases at V and 0 bases at J; junction bases unmatched: 4. This CDR3 has 14 amino acids. In germline, CDR1 is MNHEY, CDR2 SVGAGI. The DNA of the CDR3 is TGTGCCAGCAGGAAGCAGGGGGCTAACTATGGCTACACCTTC. Translated: CASRKQGANYGYTF.

The rearrangement links TRBV30 to TRBJ2-3, with D maybe TRBD2 (7 bases). This CDR3 region has 12 residues. Looked up from germline, CDR1 is GTSNPN and CDR2 is SVGIG (reference sequence). The ends were cut back, 7 bases at V and 5 bases at J, with 13 bases in the middle. The CDR3 coding sequence is TGTGCCTCCGGGGGCGGGGGAGATACGCAGTATTTT. Amino acid sequence: CASGGGGDTQYF.

J is TRBJ1-6 and V is TRBV11-2; the D gene is possibly TRBD1 (6 bases). The V gene's germline CDR1 is SGHAT and CDR2 FQNNGV. Trimming pared 2 bases from V and 6 bases from J, leaving 8 bases between. CDR3 size: 14 residues. In DNA, the CDR3 is TGTGCCAGCAGCTTACAGGGGAGTAATTCACCCCTCCACTTT. The encoded protein is CASSLQGSNSPLHF.

The CDR3 DNA reads TGTGCCAGCAGCTTGGCCGGTGGTTCCACCGGGGAGCTGTTTTTT. Amino acid sequence: CASSLAGGSTGELFF. The rearrangement links TRBV5-5 to TRBJ2-2; D is ambiguous. This CDR3 spans 15 amino acids. V lost 0 bases and J lost 4, with 10 bases in between. The germline V gene encodes CDR1 SGHKS and CDR2 YYEKEE (reference sequence).

V and J are TRBV6-2 or TRBV6-3 and TRBJ1-1, with D possibly being TRBD1 (5 bases). V was pared by 2 bases and J by 0 bases, with 7 bases between. CDR1 and CDR2 (germline): MNHEY, SVGEGT. The CDR3 spans 14 residues. The CDR3 DNA follows: TGTGCCAGCAGTTACGACAGTTTGAACACTGAAGCTTTCTTT. Translating gives CASSYDSLNTEAFF.

The V gene is TRBV20-1, the J gene TRBJ2-2; D is uncertain. Per the germline V gene, CDR1 is DFQATT and CDR2 is SNEGSKA (reference sequence). The germline V and J ends were trimmed by 7 bases and 7 bases, with 10 bases remaining between them. This CDR3 has 11 residues. The CDR3 coding sequence is TGCAGTGGGCCCTTACACGGGGAGCTGTTTTTT. It codes for CSGPLHGELFF.

The genes are TRBV9 and TRBJ2-1; 11 nucleotides match TRBD2. The germline V gene encodes CDR1 SGDLS and CDR2 YYNGEE. V lost 0 bases, J lost 7 bases, and 6 bases stayed unmatched. This CDR3 has 16 residues. The CDR3 protein is CASSVVLAGAMNEQFF. The DNA of the CDR3 is TGTGCCAGCAGCGTAGTACTAGCGGGGGCCATGAATGAGCAGTTCTTC.

For this clone: Different DNA sequences within this sample yield the same CDR3. The chain carries TRBV20-1 and TRBJ1-6; D perhaps matches TRBD1 (6 bases). The V gene's germline CDR1 is DFQATT and CDR2 SNEGSKA (reference sequence). The CDR3 covers 14 residues. The V end lost 3 bases, the J end lost 4 bases, and 10 bases lay between the germline ends. The CDR3 sequence: CSASSGQYNSPLHF. The CDR3 DNA is TGCAGTGCTAGTTCAGGACAGTATAATTCACCCCTCCACTTT.

This chain links TRBV6-5 with TRBJ1-1; tentative D call: TRBD1 (5 bases). CDR3 length: 14 residues. V was pared by 6 bases and J by 0 bases, with 11 bases between. CDR1 is MNHEY and CDR2 is SVGAGI in the germline V gene. The chain's CDR3 is CASSLTGVNTEAFF. In nucleotides, the CDR3 is TGTGCCAGCAGCCTTACAGGCGTGAACACTGAAGCTTTCTTT.

This chain joins TRBV30 and TRBJ1-3; no clear D gene. Trimming pared 2 bases from V and 0 bases from J, leaving 8 bases between. Germline V gene data show CDR1 as GTSNPN and CDR2 as SVGIG (reference sequence). The length of the CDR3 is 14 residues. The CDR3 reads CAWSSGVSGNTIYF. The CDR3 DNA is TGTGCCTGGAGTAGTGGAGTCTCTGGAAACACCATATATTTT.

This chain joins TRBV7-9 and TRBJ2-2, with TRBD1 as a possible D gene (5 bases). CDR1 and CDR2 from the germline V gene are SEHNR and FQNEAQ (reference sequence). The V end was cut by 3 bases, the J end by 0 bases, with 11 bases between. The length of the CDR3 is 16 residues. CDR3 coding DNA: TGTGCCAGCAGCTTCCAAAGGGGCTCGAACACCGGGGAGCTGTTTTTT. It yields the protein CASSFQRGSNTGELFF.